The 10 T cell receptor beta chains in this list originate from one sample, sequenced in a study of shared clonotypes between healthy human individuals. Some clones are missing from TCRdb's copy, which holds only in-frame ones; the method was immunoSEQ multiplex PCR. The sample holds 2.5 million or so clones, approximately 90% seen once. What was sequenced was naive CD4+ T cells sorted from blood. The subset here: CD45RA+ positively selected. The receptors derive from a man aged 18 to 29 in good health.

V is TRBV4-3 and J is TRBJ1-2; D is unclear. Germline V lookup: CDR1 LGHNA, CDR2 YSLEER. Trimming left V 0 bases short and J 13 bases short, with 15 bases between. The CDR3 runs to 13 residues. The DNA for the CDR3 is TGCGCCAGCAGCCAAGATCTGGTAGGAGGATGCACCTTC. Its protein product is CASSQDLVGGCTF.

CDR3 in amino acids: CASSQVLGSTYEQYF. DNA for the CDR3: TGCGCCAGCAGCCAAGTTCTCGGGAGCACCTACGAGCAGTACTTC. This chain connects TRBV4-3 to TRBJ2-7, with a possible D match to TRBD2 (6 bases). This CDR3 spans 15 amino acids. The germline V gene has CDR1 LGHNA and CDR2 YSLEER. V shed 1 base and J shed 2 bases, with 12 bases lying between them.

The CDR3: CASSVEEKVGYTF. Here the CDR3 DNA reads TGTGCCAGCAGCGTAGAAGAGAAGGTGGGCTACACCTTC. This chain uses TRBV2 with TRBJ1-2; D gene ambiguous. The germline V gene encodes CDR1 SNHLY and CDR2 FYNNEI. The ends were cut back, 6 bases at V and 8 bases at J, with 16 bases in the middle. The CDR3 runs to 13 residues.

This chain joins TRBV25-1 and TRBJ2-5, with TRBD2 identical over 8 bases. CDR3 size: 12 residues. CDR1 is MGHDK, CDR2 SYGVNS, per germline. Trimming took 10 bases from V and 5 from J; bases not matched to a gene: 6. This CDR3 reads CAMRGAGETQYF. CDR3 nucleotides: TGTGCCATGCGGGGGGCTGGGGAGACCCAGTACTTC.

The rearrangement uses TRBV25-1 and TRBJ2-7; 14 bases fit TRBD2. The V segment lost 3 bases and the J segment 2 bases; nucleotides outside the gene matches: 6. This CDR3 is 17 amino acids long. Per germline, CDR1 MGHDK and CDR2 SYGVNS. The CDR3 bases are TGTGCCAGCAGTGAGGGGACTAGCGGGGGAAGGACCTACGAGCAGTACTTC. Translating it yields CASSEGTSGGRTYEQYF.

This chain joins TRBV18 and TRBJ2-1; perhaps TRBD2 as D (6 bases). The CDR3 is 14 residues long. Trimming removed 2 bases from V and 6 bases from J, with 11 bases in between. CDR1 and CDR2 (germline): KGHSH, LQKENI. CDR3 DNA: TGTGCCAGCTCACCATCCGGGAGCGTCAATGAGCAGTTCTTC. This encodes CASSPSGSVNEQFF.

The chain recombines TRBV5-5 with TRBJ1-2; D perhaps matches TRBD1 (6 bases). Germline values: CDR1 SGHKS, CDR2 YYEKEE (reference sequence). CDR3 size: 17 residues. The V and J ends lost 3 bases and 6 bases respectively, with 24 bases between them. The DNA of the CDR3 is TGTGCCAGCAGCTCGATTTTAGCGTCGGGGGCCACCGATGGCTACACCTTC. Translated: CASSSILASGATDGYTF.

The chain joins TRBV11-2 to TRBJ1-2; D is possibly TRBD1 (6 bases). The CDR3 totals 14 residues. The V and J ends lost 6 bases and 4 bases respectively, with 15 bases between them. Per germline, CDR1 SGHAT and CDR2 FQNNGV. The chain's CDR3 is CASSSSRGTYGYTF. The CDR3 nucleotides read TGTGCCAGCAGTTCAAGCAGGGGCACCTATGGCTACACCTTC.

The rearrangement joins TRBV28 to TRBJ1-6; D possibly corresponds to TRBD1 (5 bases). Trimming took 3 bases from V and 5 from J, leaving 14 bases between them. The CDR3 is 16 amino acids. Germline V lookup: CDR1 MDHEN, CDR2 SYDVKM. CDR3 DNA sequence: TGTGCCAGCAGTTTGGGGGGAGGCCCTAATAATTCACCCCTCCACTTT. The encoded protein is CASSLGGGPNNSPLHF.

The chain's CDR3 is CASSLDAFGEKLFF. CDR3 in DNA: TGCGCCAGCAGCTTGGACGCCTTTGGGGAAAAACTGTTTTTT. The chain combines TRBV5-1 with TRBJ1-4; the D is unclear. V gave up 0 bases and J gave up 8 bases, with 11 bases separating them. The CDR3 consists of 14 residues. Germline V gives CDR1 SGHRS, CDR2 YFSETQ.